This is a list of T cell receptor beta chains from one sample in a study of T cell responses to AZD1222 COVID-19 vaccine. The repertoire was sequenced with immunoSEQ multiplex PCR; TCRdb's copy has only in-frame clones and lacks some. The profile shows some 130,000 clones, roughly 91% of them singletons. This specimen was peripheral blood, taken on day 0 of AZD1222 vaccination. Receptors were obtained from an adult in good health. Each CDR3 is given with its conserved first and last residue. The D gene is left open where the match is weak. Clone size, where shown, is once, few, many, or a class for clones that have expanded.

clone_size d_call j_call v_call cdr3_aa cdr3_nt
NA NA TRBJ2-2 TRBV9 CASSVDRVDTGELFF TGTGCCAGCAGCGTAGACAGGGTGGACACCGGGGAGCTGTTTTTT
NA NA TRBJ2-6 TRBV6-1 CASSEFGGGSGANVLTF TGTGCCAGCAGTGAATTTGGGGGCGGCTCTGGGGCCAACGTCCTGACTTTC
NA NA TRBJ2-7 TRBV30 CAWSGAREQYF TGTGCCTGGAGTGGGGCCAGGGAGCAGTACTTC
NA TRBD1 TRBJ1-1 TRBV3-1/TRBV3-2 CASRGQGIKNAEAFF TGTGCCAGTAGGGGGCAGGGGATCAAAAACGCTGAAGCTTTCTTT
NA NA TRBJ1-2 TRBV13 CASSTDNGGTF TGTGCCAGCAGCACGGACAATGGGGGCACCTTC
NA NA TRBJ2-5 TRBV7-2 CASLKEGRLGRGETQYF TGTGCCAGCCTGAAGGAGGGCAGGTTGGGAAGGGGGGAGACCCAGTACTTC
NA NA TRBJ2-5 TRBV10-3 CAISRDVETQYF TGTGCCATCAGCCGCGACGTAGAGACCCAGTACTTC
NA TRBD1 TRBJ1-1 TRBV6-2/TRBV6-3 CASSYPSFGTGGKMRTEAFF TGTGCCAGCAGTTACCCGTCGTTCGGGACAGGGGGCAAAATGAGGACTGAAGCTTTCTTT
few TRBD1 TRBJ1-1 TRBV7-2 CASSLAGQGMNTEAFF TGTGCCAGCAGCTTAGCGGGACAGGGGATGAACACTGAAGCTTTCTTT
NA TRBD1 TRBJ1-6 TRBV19 CASSYRGTSSPLHF TGTGCCAGTAGCTACAGGGGTACGTCCTCACCCCTCCACTTT
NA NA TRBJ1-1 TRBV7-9 CASSWDRDLKGAFF TGTGCCAGCAGCTGGGATAGGGACCTAAAGGGCGCTTTCTTT